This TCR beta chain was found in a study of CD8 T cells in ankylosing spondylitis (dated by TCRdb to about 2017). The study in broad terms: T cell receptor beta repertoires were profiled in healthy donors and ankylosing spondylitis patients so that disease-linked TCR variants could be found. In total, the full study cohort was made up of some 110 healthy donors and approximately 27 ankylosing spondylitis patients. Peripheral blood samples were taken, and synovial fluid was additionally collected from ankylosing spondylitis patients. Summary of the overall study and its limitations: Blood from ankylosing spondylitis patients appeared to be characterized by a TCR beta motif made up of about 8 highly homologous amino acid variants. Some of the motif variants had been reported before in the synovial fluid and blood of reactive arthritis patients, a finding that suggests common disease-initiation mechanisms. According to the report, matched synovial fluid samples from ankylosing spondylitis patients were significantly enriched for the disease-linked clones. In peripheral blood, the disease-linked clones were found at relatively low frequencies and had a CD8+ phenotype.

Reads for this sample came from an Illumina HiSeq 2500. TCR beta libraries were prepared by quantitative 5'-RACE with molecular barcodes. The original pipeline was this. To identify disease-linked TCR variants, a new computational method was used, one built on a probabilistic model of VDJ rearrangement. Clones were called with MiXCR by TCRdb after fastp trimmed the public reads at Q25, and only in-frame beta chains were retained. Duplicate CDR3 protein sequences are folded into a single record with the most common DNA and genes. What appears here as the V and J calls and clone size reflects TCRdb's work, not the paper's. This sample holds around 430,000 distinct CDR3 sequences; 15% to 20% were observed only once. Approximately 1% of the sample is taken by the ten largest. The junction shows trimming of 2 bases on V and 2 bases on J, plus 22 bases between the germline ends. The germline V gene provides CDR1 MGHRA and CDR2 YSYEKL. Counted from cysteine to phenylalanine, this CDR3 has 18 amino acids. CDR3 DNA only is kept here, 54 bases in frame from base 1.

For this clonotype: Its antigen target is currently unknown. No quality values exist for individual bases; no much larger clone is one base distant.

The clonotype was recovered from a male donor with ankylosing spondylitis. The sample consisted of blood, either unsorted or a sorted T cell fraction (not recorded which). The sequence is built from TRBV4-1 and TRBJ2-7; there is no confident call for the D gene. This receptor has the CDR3 CASSQNAPGSLLTYEQYF. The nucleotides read TGCGCCAGCAGCCAAAACGCACCGGGCTCCCTTTTAACCTACGAGCAGTACTTC.